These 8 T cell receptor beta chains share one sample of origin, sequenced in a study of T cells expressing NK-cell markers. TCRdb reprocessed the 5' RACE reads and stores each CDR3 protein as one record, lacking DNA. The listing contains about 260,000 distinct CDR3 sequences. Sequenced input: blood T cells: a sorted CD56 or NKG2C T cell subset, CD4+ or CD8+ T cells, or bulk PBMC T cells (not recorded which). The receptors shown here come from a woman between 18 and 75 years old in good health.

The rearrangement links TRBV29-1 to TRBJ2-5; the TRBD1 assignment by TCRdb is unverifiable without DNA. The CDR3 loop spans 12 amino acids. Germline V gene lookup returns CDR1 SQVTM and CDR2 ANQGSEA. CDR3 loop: CSVARDVETQYF.

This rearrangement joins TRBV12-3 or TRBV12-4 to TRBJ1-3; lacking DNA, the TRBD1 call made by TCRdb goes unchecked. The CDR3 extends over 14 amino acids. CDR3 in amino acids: CASSPTGRENTIYF.

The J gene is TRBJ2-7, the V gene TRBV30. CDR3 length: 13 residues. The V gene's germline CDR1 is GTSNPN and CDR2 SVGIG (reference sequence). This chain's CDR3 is CAWSVQGLYEQYF.

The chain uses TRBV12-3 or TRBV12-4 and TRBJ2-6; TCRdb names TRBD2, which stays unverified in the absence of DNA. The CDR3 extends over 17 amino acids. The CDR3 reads CASTRSGRPSGANVLTF.

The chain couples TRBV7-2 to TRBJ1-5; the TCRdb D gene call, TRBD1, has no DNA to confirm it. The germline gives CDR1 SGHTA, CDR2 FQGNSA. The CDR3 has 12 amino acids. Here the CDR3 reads CASSRGGQPQHF.

CDR3 protein: CASNRNTGELFF. The chain recombines TRBV28 with TRBJ2-2. CDR1 MDHEN and CDR2 SYDVKM come from the germline V gene. This CDR3 has 12 amino acids.

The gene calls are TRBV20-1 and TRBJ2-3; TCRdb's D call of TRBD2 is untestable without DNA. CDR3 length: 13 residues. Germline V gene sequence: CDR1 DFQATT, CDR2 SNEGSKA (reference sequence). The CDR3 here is CSAGRTSTDTQYF.

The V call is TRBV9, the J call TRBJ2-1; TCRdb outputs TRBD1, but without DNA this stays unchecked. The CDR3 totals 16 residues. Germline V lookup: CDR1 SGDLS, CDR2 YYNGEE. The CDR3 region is CASSPPGARAYNEQFF.